This T cell receptor (beta chain) was recorded in a study of radiation and T cells in renal cell carcinoma. Profiled with immunoSEQ multiplex PCR; TCRdb holds only in-frame clones, not every one. The data hold around 13,000 clones, with around 35% observed a single time. CDR3 length: 12 amino acids. Germline CDR1 and CDR2: SGHRS and YFSETQ. Trimming removed 4 bases at V and 4 bases at J, with 8 bases between. The sample's treatment: 15 Gy SBRT to primary tumor, nephrectomy 4 weeks later. Nephrectomy followed 15 Gy stereotactic body radiation by 4 weeks. The patient's renal cell carcinoma had clear cell pathology.

Material: tumor tissue, obtained from a patient whose treatment included radiotherapy and nephrectomy. This rearrangement joins TRBV5-1 to TRBJ1-2; D is perhaps TRBD1 (6 bases). The receptor's source is a man aged 55 to 70 with renal cell carcinoma. The CDR3: CASSPDSYGYTF. The CDR3 DNA reads TGCGCCAGCAGCCCGGACAGCTATGGCTACACCTTC.